This T cell receptor beta chain is drawn from a study of cytomegalovirus exposure and HLA in healthy donors. Primers for the PCR totalled 60 Vbeta and 13 Jbeta. Produced via immunoSEQ multiplex PCR; TCRdb's table is partial and in-frame only. Its table lists around 70,000 clones. Germline V gene sequence: CDR1 LGHNT, CDR2 FRNRAP. The CDR3 is 15 residues long. The V gene end was trimmed by 6 bases and the J gene end by 0 bases; junction bases not matched to a gene: 6. The sequenced sample consisted of PBMCs. The chain is built from TRBV12-5 and TRBJ1-2, with 8 positions matching TRBD1. This clonotype was obtained from a woman in her twenties or thirties in good health and CMV-seronegative. Here the CDR3 DNA reads TGTGCTAGTGGCCCGGGGACAGGAGCTAACTATGGCTACACCTTC. Its translation is CASGPGTGANYGYTF.